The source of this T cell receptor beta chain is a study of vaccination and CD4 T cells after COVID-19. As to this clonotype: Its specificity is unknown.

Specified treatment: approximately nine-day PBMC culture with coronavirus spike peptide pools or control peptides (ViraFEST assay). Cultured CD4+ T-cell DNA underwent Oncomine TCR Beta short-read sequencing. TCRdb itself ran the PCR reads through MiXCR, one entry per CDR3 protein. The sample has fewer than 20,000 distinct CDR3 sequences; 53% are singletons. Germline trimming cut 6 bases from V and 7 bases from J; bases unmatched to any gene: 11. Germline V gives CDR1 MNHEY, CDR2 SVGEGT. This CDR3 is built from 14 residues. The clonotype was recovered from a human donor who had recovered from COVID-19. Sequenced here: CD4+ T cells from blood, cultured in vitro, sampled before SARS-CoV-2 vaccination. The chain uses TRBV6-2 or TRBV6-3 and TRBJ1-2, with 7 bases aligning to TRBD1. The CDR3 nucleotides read TGTGCCAGCAGACAAGGGGGCAGGGGTCCTGGCTACACCTTC. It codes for CASRQGGRGPGYTF.